The entry that follows covers one TCR beta chain sequence. This sample is drawn from a study of blood T cell repertoires in COVID-19. On the study more broadly: Specimens from acute and convalescent COVID-19 originated in the United States, Italy and Spain. Sources were T cells, B-cell-depleted T cells, or PBMCs; the material itself was cDNA or gDNA.

Seattle patients were enrolled during active infection and followed longitudinally. Germline V CDR1 and CDR2: MNHEY, SMNVEV (reference sequence). The junction had 0 bases not matched to a gene; V was cut back by 6 bases and J by 7 bases. The CDR3 sequence is 12 residues long. Clones were sequenced by immunoSEQ multiplex PCR, and TCRdb holds only the in-frame ones, with some missing. The table has 60,000 to 65,000 clones, approximately 80% seen once. Sequencing input: peripheral blood. J is TRBJ2-7 and V is TRBV27; 13 bases fit TRBD2. The source is a middle-aged man with COVID-19, enrolled during active disease. The CDR3 region has the DNA TGTGCCAGCAGGGGACTAGCGGGAGAGCAGTACTTC. Its protein product is CASRGLAGEQYF.